The sequence of this T cell receptor beta chain was determined in a study of technical replicates of blood from several donors (dated by TCRdb to between 2016 and 2019). CDR1 and CDR2 are drawn from the germline V gene: SGHRS, YFSETQ. There are 15 amino acids in the CDR3, from cysteine to phenylalanine inclusive. Only the CDR3 DNA stays, 45 bases, in frame from base 1. At the junction V is shortened by 2 bases and J by 0 bases; bases outside the gene matches: 3. The library was obtained by the immunoSEQ multiplex PCR assay. The table was pulled from immuneACCESS by TCRdb, which kept in-frame rearrangements only. Such tables lose some clones; where checked, under half of the loss comes from unresolved V genes, and the rest has no known cause. Present in this sample are fewer than 110,000 clones, 95% to 96% of which were seen just once. 0.21% of the sample is held by the ten biggest clonotypes. On this clone itself: Its cognate antigen has yet to be identified. The record has no base qualities; no much larger clone is one base away.

The TCR originated in a human donor in good health. The rearranged segments are TRBV5-1 and TRBJ2-3; 7 nucleotides in the junction match TRBD2. The specimen was T cells isolated from PBMCs. At the DNA level, the sequence is TGCGCCAGCAGCTTCGCGGGAGTTAGCACAGATACGCAGTATTTT. This sequence encodes CASSFAGVSTDTQYF.